The sequence of this TCR beta chain was determined in a study of blood T cell repertoires in COVID-19. Study-level background: The United States, Italy and Spain supplied acute and convalescent COVID-19 samples. Nucleic acid was either cDNA or gDNA, and it came from T cells, B-cell-depleted T cells, or PBMCs.

This clone has just a few counts. Per the authors' pipeline: Reference gene primer amplification yielded estimated nucleated cell counts. Here immunoSEQ multiplex PCR was the method, and the copy in TCRdb shows in-frame clones only, minus some. V and J calls and clone size are copied from that table; D and trimming were computed from the DNA. Altogether 95,000 to 130,000 clones are present, just under 85% being singletons, with the ten largest covering around 7.6%. The source is a man between 70 and 80 years old with active or convalescent COVID-19. Input material: peripheral blood.

CDR3 in DNA: TGCGCCAGCAGCCCAACTTCTCGGACCGGGGAGCTGTTTTTT. This encodes CASSPTSRTGELFF. This chain joins TRBV5-1 and TRBJ2-2; no reliable D call. Trimming stripped 4 bases from V and 5 bases from J, with 12 bases between. Germline CDR1 SGHRS, CDR2 YFSETQ. The CDR3 is 14 residues long.